Sequencing of this T cell receptor (beta chain) was carried out in a study of blood T cell repertoires in COVID-19 (dated by TCRdb to 2018 to 2020). Background on the whole study: Samples covering the acute and convalescent phases of COVID-19 were provided by collaborators in the United States, Italy and Spain. The prospective study material was composed of cDNA or gDNA derived from T cells, B-cell-depleted T cells, or PBMCs. Subjects who had been exposed to COVID-19, were actively infected with it, or had recovered from it provided the deeply sampled blood TCRbeta repertoires that made up the dataset. The repertoires were released in a freely available public database meant as a resource for research on the immune response to SARS-CoV-2. The samples were drawn from the first 160 participants of the ongoing ImmuneRACE study and from 1,254 subjects provided by 6 global collaborators. Nearly every sample came with metadata listing a de-identified subject ID, COVID-19 status, age in years and sex. Where available, HLA class I and class II types were obtained from metadata supplied by the sample provider rather than from assay-based typing.

Reading the germline V gene gives CDR1 LGHNA and CDR2 YNFKEQ. The CDR3 contains 14 residues, cysteine and phenylalanine counted. Solely the CDR3 DNA is kept, with 42 bases framed from the first base. The germline ends are 4 bases apart after V is trimmed by 1 base and J by 0 bases. The table lists this clone with a count of one. Its antigen remains unidentified. Per-base quality was not reported, and no clone a single base away is much larger than it. The sample has other DNA sequences that encode this CDR3 too. Overall study results and their limits: Clinical and demographic metadata were provided uncurated, with the amount varying by source and participant.

TCRbeta CDR3 regions were amplified from genomic DNA by means of the immunoSEQ Assay, a bias-controlled multiplex PCR. The authors' analysis ran thus. Nucleated cell counts per sample were estimated from amplification of reference gene primers within the assay. Sequence reads were collapsed and filtered to measure the absolute abundance of every unique TCRbeta CDR3 rearrangement. Productive Simpson clonality was computed per sample as the square root of Simpson's diversity index over productive rearrangements. Sourced from immuneACCESS, this table was stored by TCRdb with only in-frame sequences that have V and J called. A share of the clones is absent; for the studies checked, an unresolved V gene accounts for under half, and the remainder has no known explanation. V, J and clone size reflect that table, while D and trimming were determined from the DNA. For this sample there are 350,000 to 500,000 clones; roughly 90% appear just once. The leading ten clones occupy 0.8% to 0.85% of the sample.

One collaborating source in Seattle enrolled patients while the patients were actively infected and followed the patients over time throughout the course of disease. Each collaborating institution followed its own protocols to collect whole blood in K2EDTA tubes. Collaborator samples were shipped for TCRbeta analysis as frozen whole blood, isolated PBMCs, or DNA extracted from either sample type. The chain employs TRBV4-2 and TRBJ1-3; the D gene identity is not certain. Sequenced sample: peripheral blood. The TCR originated in a man aged 18-30 years with COVID-19, enrolled during active disease. DNA sequence: TGTGCCAGCAGCCAAGGGGCCTCTGGAAACACCATATATTTT. This is translated as CASSQGASGNTIYF.